This entry describes one T cell receptor beta chain. Its antigen is undetermined. The CDR3 length is 17 residues. V gave up 2 bases and J gave up 0 bases; unmatched junction bases: 7. CDR1 and CDR2 from the germline V gene are SGHRS and YFSETQ. This record belongs to a study of beta chain features in type 1 diabetes. Study summary: Patients and healthy donors were similar in age, gender and cell yields.

All of the isolated RNA was reverse transcribed, so expressed TCRB transcripts were sequenced. The protocol was immunoSEQ multiplex PCR, while the TCRdb copy is restricted to in-frame clones and leaves out a portion. Of about 700,000 clones in the sample, under 15% were seen once. Study-wide results and caveats: The study found fewer insertions and more deletions at VDJ junctions in type 1 diabetes patients. Shortening that was moderate but significant affected the TCRB CDR3s of Type 1 diabetes patients in all four CD4+ subsets.

The gene calls are TRBV5-1 and TRBJ2-1; 8 bases agree with TRBD2. This TCR derives from a man between 18 and 29 years old with type 1 diabetes. Sequenced sample: naive CD4+ T cells from blood. The CDR3 region is CASSFSGGGSSYNEQFF. The CDR3 DNA sequence: TGCGCCAGCAGCTTTTCAGGCGGGGGGAGCTCCTACAATGAGCAGTTCTTC.